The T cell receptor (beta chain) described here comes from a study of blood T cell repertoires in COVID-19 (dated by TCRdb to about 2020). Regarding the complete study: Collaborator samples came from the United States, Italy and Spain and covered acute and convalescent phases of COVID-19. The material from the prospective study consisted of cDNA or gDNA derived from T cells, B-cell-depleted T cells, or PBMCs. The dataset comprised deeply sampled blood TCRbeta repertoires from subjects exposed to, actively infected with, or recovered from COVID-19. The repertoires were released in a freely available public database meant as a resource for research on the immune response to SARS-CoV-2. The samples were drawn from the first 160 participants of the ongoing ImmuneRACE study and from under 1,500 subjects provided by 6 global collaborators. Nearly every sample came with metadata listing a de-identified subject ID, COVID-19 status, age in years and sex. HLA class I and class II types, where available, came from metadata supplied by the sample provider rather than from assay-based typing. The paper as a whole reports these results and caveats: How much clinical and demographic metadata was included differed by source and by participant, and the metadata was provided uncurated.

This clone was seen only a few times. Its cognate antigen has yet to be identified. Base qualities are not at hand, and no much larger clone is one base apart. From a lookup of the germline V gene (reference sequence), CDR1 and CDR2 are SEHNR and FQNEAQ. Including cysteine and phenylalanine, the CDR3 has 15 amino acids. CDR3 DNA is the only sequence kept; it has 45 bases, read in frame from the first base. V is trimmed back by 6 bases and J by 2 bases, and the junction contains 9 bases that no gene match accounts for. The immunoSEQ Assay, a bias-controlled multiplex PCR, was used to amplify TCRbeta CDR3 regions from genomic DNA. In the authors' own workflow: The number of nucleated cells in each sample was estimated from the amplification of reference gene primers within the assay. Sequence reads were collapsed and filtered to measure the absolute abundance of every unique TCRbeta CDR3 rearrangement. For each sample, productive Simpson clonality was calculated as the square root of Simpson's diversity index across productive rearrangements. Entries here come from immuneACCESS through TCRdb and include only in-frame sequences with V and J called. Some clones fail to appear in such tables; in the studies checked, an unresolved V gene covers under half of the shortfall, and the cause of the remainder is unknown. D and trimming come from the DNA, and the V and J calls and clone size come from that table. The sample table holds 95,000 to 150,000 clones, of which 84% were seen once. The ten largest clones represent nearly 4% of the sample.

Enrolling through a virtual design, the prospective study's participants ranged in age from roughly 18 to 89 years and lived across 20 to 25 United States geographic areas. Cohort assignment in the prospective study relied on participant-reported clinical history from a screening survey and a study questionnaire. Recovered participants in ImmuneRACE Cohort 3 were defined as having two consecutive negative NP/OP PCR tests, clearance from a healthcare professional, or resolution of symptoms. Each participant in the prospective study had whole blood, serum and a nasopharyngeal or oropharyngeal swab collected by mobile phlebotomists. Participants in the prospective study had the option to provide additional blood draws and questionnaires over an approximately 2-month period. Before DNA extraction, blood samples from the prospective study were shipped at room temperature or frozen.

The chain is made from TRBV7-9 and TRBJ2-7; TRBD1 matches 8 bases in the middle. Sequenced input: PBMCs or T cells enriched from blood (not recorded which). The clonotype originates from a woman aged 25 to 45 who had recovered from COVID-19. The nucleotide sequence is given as TGTGCCAGCAGTTCCCCCGGGACAGGACCCTACGAGCAGTACTTC. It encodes CASSSPGTGPYEQYF. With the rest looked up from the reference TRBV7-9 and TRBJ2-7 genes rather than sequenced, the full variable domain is DTGVSQNPRHKITKRGQNVTFRCDPISEHNRLYWYRQTLGQGPEFLTYFQNEAQLEKSRLLSDRFSAERPKGSFSTLEIQRTEQGDSAMYLCASSSPGTGPYEQYFGPGTRLTVT.